This TCR beta chain was recovered during a study of cytomegalovirus exposure and HLA in healthy donors. Findings and limits, study-wide: TCR beta V segments were, for the most part, productive about 87% or about 30% of the time in an earlier analysis.

Concerning this clone itself: The target antigen is unknown.

PCR used 60 Vbeta primers and 13 Jbeta primers. Measured with immunoSEQ multiplex PCR; TCRdb has only the in-frame clones, and not every one. Here the sample spans 100,000 to 150,000 clones, 78% being singletons. The receptor was derived from a man aged 35 to 55 in good health and CMV-seronegative. Input material: PBMCs.

The CDR3, as DNA: TGTGCCAGCAGTTCTACGCAGGGGGCTTCGGTCTATGGCTACACCTTC. Translated, it gives CASSSTQGASVYGYTF. The chain couples TRBV2 to TRBJ1-2; 8 bases match TRBD1. The CDR3 consists of 16 residues. Looked up from germline, CDR1 is SNHLY and CDR2 is FYNNEI. The V and J ends lost 5 bases and 4 bases, in that order; junction bases with no gene match: 12.